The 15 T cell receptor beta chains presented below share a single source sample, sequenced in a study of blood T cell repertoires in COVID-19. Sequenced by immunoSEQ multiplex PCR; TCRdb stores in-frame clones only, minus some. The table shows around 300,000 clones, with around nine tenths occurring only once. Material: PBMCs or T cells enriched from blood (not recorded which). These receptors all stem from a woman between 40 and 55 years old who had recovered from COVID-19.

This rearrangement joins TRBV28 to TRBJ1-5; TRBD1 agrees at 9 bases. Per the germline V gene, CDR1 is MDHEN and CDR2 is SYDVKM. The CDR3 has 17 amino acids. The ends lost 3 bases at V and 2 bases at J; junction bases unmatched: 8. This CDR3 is CASSFPRDRDGNQPQHF. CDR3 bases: TGTGCCAGCAGTTTCCCCCGGGACAGGGATGGCAATCAGCCCCAGCATTTT. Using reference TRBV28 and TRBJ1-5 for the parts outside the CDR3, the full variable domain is DVKVTQSSRYLVKRTGEKVFLECVQDMDHENMFWYRQDPGLGLRLIYFSYDVKMKEKGDIPEGYSVSREKKERFSLILESASTNQTSMYLCASSFPRDRDGNQPQHFGDGTRLSIL.

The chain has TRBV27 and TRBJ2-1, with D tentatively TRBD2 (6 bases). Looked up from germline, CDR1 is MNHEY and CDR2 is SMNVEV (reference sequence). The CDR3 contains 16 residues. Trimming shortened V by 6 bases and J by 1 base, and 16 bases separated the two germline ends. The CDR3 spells CASREKLGRSYNEQFF. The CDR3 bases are TGTGCCAGCAGAGAAAAGCTAGGGAGGTCCTACAATGAGCAGTTCTTC.

As DNA, the CDR3 is TGTGCCAGCAGCTTACTCACAACCAACTATGGCTACACCTTC. Its protein product is CASSLLTTNYGYTF. The V and J genes are TRBV7-9 and TRBJ1-2; D ambiguous. Germline lookup yields CDR1 SEHNR and CDR2 FQNEAQ (reference sequence). Trimming stripped 2 bases from V and 2 bases from J, with 9 bases between. CDR3 size: 14 residues.

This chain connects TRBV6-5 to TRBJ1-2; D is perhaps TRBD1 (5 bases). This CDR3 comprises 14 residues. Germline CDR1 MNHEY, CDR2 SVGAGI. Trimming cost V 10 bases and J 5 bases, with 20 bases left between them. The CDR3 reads CATVEGPRVYGYTF. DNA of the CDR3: TGTGCCACGGTGGAGGGACCCAGGGTTTATGGCTACACCTTC.

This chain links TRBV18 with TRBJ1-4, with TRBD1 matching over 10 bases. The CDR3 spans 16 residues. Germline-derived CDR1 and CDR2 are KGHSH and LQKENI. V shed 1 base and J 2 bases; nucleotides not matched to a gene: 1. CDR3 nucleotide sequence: TGTGCCAGCTCACCACAGGGACAGGGGACTAATGAAAAACTGTTTTTT. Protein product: CASSPQGQGTNEKLFF.

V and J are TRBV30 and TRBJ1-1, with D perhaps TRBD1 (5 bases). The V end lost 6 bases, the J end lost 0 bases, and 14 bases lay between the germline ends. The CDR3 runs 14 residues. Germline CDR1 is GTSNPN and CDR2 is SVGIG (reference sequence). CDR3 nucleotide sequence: TGTGCCTGTGGGGCCCGCGGTATGAACACTGAAGCTTTCTTT. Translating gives CACGARGMNTEAFF.

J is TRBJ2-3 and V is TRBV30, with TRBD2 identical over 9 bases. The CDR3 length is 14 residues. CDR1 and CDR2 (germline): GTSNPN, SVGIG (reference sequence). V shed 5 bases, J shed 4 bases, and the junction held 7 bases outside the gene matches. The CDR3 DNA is TGTGCCTGGTTTATAGCGGGAGTGTCAGATACGCAGTATTTT. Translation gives CAWFIAGVSDTQYF.

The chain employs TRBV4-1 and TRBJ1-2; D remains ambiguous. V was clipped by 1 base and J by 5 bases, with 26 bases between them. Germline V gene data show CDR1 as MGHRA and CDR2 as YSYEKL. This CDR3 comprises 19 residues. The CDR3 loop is CASSQALVLRSSFFYGYTF. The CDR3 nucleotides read TGCGCCAGCAGCCAAGCACTAGTCCTGCGGTCCTCCTTTTTTTATGGCTACACCTTC.

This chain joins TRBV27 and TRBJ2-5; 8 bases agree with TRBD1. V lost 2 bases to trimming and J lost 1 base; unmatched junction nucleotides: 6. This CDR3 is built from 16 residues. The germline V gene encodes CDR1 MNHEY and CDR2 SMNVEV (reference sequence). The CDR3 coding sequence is TGTGCCAGCAGTTTAGAGTCCAGGGGGCCCCAAGAGACCCAGTACTTC. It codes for CASSLESRGPQETQYF.

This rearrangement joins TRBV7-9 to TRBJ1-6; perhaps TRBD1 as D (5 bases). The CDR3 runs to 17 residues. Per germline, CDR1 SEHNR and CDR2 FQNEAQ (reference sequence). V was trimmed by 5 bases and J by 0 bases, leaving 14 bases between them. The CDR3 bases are TGTGCCAGCAGCAGTGGGCGGGGGAGCTCCTATAATTCACCCCTCCACTTT. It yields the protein CASSSGRGSSYNSPLHF.

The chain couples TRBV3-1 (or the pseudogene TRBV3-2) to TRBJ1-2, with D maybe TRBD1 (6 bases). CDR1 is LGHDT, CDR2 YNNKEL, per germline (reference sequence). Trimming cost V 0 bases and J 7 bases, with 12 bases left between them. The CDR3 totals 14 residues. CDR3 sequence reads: CASSQDGTGSGYTF. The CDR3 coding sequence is TGTGCCAGCAGCCAAGATGGAACAGGGAGTGGCTACACCTTC.

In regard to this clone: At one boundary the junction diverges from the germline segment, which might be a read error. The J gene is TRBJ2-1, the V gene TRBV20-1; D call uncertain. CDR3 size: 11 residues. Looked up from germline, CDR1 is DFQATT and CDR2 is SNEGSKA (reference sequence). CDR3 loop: CARLLNNEQFF. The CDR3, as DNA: TGTGCCCGGTTGTTGAACAATGAGCAGTTCTTC.

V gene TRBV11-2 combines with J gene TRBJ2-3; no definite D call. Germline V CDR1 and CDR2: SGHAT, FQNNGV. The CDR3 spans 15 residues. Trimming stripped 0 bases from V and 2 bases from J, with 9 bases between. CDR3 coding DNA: TGTGCCAGCAGCTTAGAGGTAGCCCCCACAGATACGCAGTATTTT. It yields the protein CASSLEVAPTDTQYF.

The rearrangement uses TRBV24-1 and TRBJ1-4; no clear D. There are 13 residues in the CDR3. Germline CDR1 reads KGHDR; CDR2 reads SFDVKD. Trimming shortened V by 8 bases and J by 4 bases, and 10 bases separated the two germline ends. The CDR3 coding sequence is TGTGCCACCATCGGCGGCAATAATGAAAAACTGTTTTTT. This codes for CATIGGNNEKLFF.

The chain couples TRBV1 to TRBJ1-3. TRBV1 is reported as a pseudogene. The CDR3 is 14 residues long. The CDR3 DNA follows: TGCACCAGCAGCCAAGCAGTAGCCGGAAACACCATATATTTT. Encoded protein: CTSSQAVAGNTIYF.